These 5 T cell receptor beta chains were sequenced from one sample in a study of blood T cells in healthy people across ages. Next came a second PCR, run for about 7 to 12 cycles, which used a sample-barcoded 5' primer along with a J-beta primer mix. One entry per CDR3 protein, called by TCRdb with MiXCR from the 5' RACE reads. The profile covers approximately 1,100,000 distinct CDR3 sequences, with around 45% appearing a single time and about 20% taken by the ten largest. Material for sequencing was blood. These receptors were collected from a woman aged 60-75 years in good health.

The V gene is TRBV7-8, the J gene TRBJ2-1; 13 bases agree with TRBD2. Germline loops: CDR1 SGHVS, CDR2 FQNEAQ. With V trimmed by 3 bases and J by 3 bases, 8 bases remained unmatched. CDR3 size: 18 residues. The CDR3 DNA is TGTGCCAGCAGCTTGGGCCGTGGACTAGCGGGAGTCTACAATGAGCAGTTCTTC. Translating gives CASSLGRGLAGVYNEQFF.

This chain joins TRBV20-1 and TRBJ2-3, with TRBD2 matching 10 bases. The germline V gene has CDR1 DFQATT and CDR2 SNEGSKA (reference sequence). After removal of 6 bases from V and 2 bases from J, the junction contained 14 bases not matched to a gene. CDR3 length: 17 amino acids. CDR3 loop: CSAQYFASGRFTDTQYF. In nucleotides, the CDR3 is TGCAGTGCCCAGTATTTTGCTAGCGGGAGATTCACAGATACGCAGTATTTT.

This chain connects TRBV20-1 to TRBJ2-5; 8 nucleotides align to TRBD1. CDR1 and CDR2 (germline): DFQATT, SNEGSKA (reference sequence). With V trimmed by 1 base and J by 5 bases, 15 bases remained unmatched. This CDR3 has 17 residues. CDR3 protein: CSARVLVRTRGRETQYF. The CDR3 nucleotides are TGCAGTGCTAGAGTACTGGTTCGGACCAGGGGGCGGGAGACCCAGTACTTC.

The gene calls are TRBV27 and TRBJ1-2; possibly TRBD1 for D (6 bases). The CDR3 runs to 14 residues. Germline CDR1 MNHEY, CDR2 SMNVEV (reference sequence). Trimming stripped 8 bases from V and 8 bases from J, with 21 bases between. The CDR3 region has the DNA TGTGCCAGCGCTACCGAGGGGGGCACTGGCGGCTACACCTTC. Translated: CASATEGGTGGYTF.

Details on this clonotype: A read error may account for a junction end that differs from germline. The V and J genes are TRBV9 and TRBJ2-1, with D tentatively TRBD1 (6 bases). This CDR3 spans 16 amino acids. Germline values: CDR1 SGDLS, CDR2 YYNGEE. The CDR3 nucleotides are TGTGTCAGCAGCGTAGAGATGGGGGCCATAGGGAATGAGCAGTTCTTC. It specifies CVSSVEMGAIGNEQFF.